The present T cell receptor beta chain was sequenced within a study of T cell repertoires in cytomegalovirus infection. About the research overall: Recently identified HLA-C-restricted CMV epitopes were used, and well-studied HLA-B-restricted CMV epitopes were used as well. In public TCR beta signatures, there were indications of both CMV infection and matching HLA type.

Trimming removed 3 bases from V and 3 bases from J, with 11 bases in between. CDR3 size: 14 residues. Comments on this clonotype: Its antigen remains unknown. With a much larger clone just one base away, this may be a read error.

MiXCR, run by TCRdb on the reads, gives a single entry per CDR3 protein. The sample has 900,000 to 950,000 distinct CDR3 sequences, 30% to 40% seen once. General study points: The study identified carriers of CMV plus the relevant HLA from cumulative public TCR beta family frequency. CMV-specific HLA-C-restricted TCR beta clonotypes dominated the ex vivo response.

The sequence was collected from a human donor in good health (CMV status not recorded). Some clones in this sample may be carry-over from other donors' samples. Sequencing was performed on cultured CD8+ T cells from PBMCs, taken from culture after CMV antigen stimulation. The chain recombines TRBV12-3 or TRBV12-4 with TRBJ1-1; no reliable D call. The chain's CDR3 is CASSFMGSDTEAFF. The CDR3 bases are TGTGCCAGCAGTTTCATGGGCTCGGACACTGAAGCTTTCTTT.